These 3 T cell receptor beta chains originate from one sample sequenced in a study of cytomegalovirus exposure and HLA in healthy donors. PCR amplification relied on 60 Vbeta primers (plus 13 Jbeta primers). Generated by immunoSEQ multiplex PCR, the TCRdb table keeps only in-frame clones and is missing some. This sample has some 100,000 clones, with approximately 75% found just once. Sequenced: PBMCs. The origin of the receptors is a woman aged 40 to 50 in good health and CMV-seronegative.

This clone was seen once. The rearrangement links TRBV29-1 to TRBJ1-1, with 7 bases identical to TRBD1. The CDR3 runs to 14 residues. After removal of 3 bases from V and 1 base from J, the junction contained 5 bases not matched to a gene. Germline V lookup: CDR1 SQVTM, CDR2 ANQGSEA. CDR3 loop: CSVDPGQTNTEAFF. The CDR3 DNA reads as TGCAGCGTTGATCCGGGACAGACGAACACTGAAGCTTTCTTT.

This chain connects TRBV27 to TRBJ1-1, with D uncertain. Germline-derived CDR1 and CDR2 are MNHEY and SMNVEV (reference sequence). The V end was cut by 4 bases, the J end by 3 bases, with 9 bases between. This CDR3 contains 13 residues. The CDR3 sequence is CASSSGGYTEAFF. For the CDR3, the DNA is TGTGCCAGCAGTTCGGGCGGGTACACTGAAGCTTTCTTT.

This clone was counted a single time. The rearrangement joins TRBV30 to TRBJ1-6; D is ambiguous. CDR3 length: 13 residues. Trimming left V 1 base short and J 9 bases short, with 10 bases between. Germline CDR1 and CDR2: GTSNPN and SVGIG (reference sequence). CDR3 nucleotide sequence: TGTGCCTGGAGTGCCCAAGAGGGTTCACCCCTCCACTTT. The encoded protein is CAWSAQEGSPLHF. Complete variable domain (other parts from reference TRBV30 and TRBJ1-6): SQTIHQWPATLVQPVGSPLSLECTVEGTSNPNLYWYRQAAGRGLQLLFYSVGIGQISSEVPQNLSASRPQDRQFILSSKKLLLSDSGFYLCAWSAQEGSPLHFGNGTRLTVT.